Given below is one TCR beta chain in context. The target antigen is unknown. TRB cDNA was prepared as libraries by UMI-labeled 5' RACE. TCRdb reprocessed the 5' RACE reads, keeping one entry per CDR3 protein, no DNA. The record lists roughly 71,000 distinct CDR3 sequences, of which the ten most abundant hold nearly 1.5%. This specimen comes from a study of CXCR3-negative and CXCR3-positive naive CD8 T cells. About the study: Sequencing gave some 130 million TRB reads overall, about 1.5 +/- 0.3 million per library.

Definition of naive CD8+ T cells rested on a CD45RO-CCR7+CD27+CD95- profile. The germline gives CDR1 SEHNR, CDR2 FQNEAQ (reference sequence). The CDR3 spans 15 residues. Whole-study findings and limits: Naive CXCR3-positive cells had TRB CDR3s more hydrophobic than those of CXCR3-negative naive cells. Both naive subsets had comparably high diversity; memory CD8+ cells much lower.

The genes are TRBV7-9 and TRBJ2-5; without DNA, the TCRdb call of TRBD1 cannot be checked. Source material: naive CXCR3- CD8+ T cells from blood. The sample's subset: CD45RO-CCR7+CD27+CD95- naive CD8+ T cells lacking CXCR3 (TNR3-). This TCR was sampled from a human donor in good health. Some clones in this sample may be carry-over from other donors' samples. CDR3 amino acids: CASSFSGTDQETQYF.